These T cell receptor beta chains were read from a single sample in a study of blood T cells in healthy people across ages. One entry per CDR3 protein results from TCRdb running MiXCR on the 5' RACE reads. The sample yields some 880,000 distinct CDR3 sequences, 35% to 40% seen once. Source material: blood. The receptors shown here come from a man aged 18 to 30 in good health. Each CDR3 is given with its conserved first and last residue. Fields, in order: CDR3 DNA, CDR3 protein, D gene, V gene, J gene, clone size. A D gene is named only where the DNA matches it firmly. Clone size is not always given. Where it is, it says once, few, many or a class for expanded clones.

cdr3_nt: TGCAGTGCTGATGATCAGGGGGGGGACACTGAAGCTTTCTTT; cdr3_aa: CSADDQGGDTEAFF; d_call: TRBD1; v_call: TRBV20-1; j_call: TRBJ1-1; clone_size: .
cdr3_nt: TGTGCCAGCAGCCAGACCGGTGGGGCTTACGAGCAGTACTTC; cdr3_aa: CASSQTGGAYEQYF; d_call: .; v_call: TRBV6-5; j_call: TRBJ2-7; clone_size: few
cdr3_nt: TGTGCCAGCAGCTTAGGGATACAGGGTCGGGGGGAAAAACTGTTTTTT; cdr3_aa: CASSLGIQGRGEKLFF; d_call: .; v_call: TRBV7-2; j_call: TRBJ1-4; clone_size: .
cdr3_nt: TGTGCCAGCAGTTCAGGGGGGGCAACTGAAGCTTTCTTT; cdr3_aa: CASSSGGATEAFF; d_call: TRBD1; v_call: TRBV28; j_call: TRBJ1-1; clone_size: many
cdr3_nt: TGCGCCAGCAGCTTGTCCCTAGCGGGGGGGTACTACAATGAGCAGTTCTTC; cdr3_aa: CASSLSLAGGYYNEQFF; d_call: TRBD2; v_call: TRBV5-1; j_call: TRBJ2-1; clone_size: .
cdr3_nt: TGTGCCAGCAGTTTAGACGGGCTCAAGGGGGACTATGGCTACACCTTC; cdr3_aa: CASSLDGLKGDYGYTF; d_call: .; v_call: TRBV12-3/TRBV12-4; j_call: TRBJ1-2; clone_size: .
cdr3_nt: TGTGCCAGCAGTTTAGGTAGTATGGCGGGGGGCTTCGGTGAGCAGTTCTTC; cdr3_aa: CASSLGSMAGGFGEQFF; d_call: TRBD2; v_call: TRBV27; j_call: TRBJ2-1; clone_size: .
cdr3_nt: TGTGCCAGCAGGGAGGGTCAATTGACCCAGTACTTC; cdr3_aa: CASREGQLTQYF; d_call: .; v_call: TRBV28; j_call: TRBJ2-5; clone_size: .
cdr3_nt: TGCGCCAGCAGCTTGGAAGGGGGCAACTACGAGCAGTACTTC; cdr3_aa: CASSLEGGNYEQYF; d_call: TRBD1; v_call: TRBV5-1; j_call: TRBJ2-7; clone_size: .
cdr3_nt: TGTGCCGGCAGTTACTCGTCGGGGGTCGGACATAATTCACCCCTCCACTTT; cdr3_aa: CAGSYSSGVGHNSPLHF; d_call: .; v_call: TRBV6-6; j_call: TRBJ1-6; clone_size: .
cdr3_nt: TGTGCTACCAGGGGGCCTTACAATGAGCAGTTCTTC; cdr3_aa: CATRGPYNEQFF; d_call: TRBD1; v_call: TRBV7-2; j_call: TRBJ2-1; clone_size: many
cdr3_nt: TGTGCCAGCAGTTTAGAGGGTTCGATAATGGAAAAACTGTTTTTT; cdr3_aa: CASSLEGSIMEKLFF; d_call: .; v_call: TRBV12-3/TRBV12-4; j_call: TRBJ1-4; clone_size: many
cdr3_nt: TGTGCCAGCAGTATATCTAGCGGGGGCAGAGATACGCAGTATTTT; cdr3_aa: CASSISSGGRDTQYF; d_call: TRBD2; v_call: TRBV27; j_call: TRBJ2-3; clone_size: .
cdr3_nt: TGTGCCAGCAGTCCCCGTCAGGGGTTCACAGAGACCCAGTACTTC; cdr3_aa: CASSPRQGFTETQYF; d_call: .; v_call: TRBV25-1; j_call: TRBJ2-5; clone_size: many
cdr3_nt: TGTGCCAGCAGCTCCGTGGTCCGGAACACTGAAGCTTTCTTT; cdr3_aa: CASSSVVRNTEAFF; d_call: .; v_call: TRBV7-9; j_call: TRBJ1-1; clone_size: few
cdr3_nt: TGCGCCAGCAGCCGGGGACGGACATCCTACAATGAGCAGTTCTTC; cdr3_aa: CASSRGRTSYNEQFF; d_call: .; v_call: TRBV5-1; j_call: TRBJ2-1; clone_size: .
cdr3_nt: TGTGCCAGCAGCTTGGCCGCGTTAGGTAGCTCCTACGAGCAGTACTTC; cdr3_aa: CASSLAALGSSYEQYF; d_call: .; v_call: TRBV5-5; j_call: TRBJ2-7; clone_size: many
cdr3_nt: TGTGCCATCAGTTCGACTAGCGGGGTCTCCTACAATGAGCAGTTCTTC; cdr3_aa: CAISSTSGVSYNEQFF; d_call: TRBD2; v_call: TRBV10-3; j_call: TRBJ2-1; clone_size: many
cdr3_nt: TGTGCCAGCAGCACGAGGACAGGGTACGAGCAGTACTTC; cdr3_aa: CASSTRTGYEQYF; d_call: TRBD1; v_call: TRBV27; j_call: TRBJ2-7; clone_size: many
cdr3_nt: TGTGCCACCAGCAGAGAGACAGGGTATTCGGGTGGCTACACCTTC; cdr3_aa: CATSRETGYSGGYTF; d_call: TRBD1; v_call: TRBV15; j_call: TRBJ1-2; clone_size: .
cdr3_nt: TGCAGTGCTAGAGTAGCGGGGGGGTTAGACAATGAGCAGTACTTC; cdr3_aa: CSARVAGGLDNEQYF; d_call: TRBD2; v_call: TRBV20-1; j_call: TRBJ2-7; clone_size: .
cdr3_nt: TGTGCCAGCAGCGCGGACACCTCTAACTATGGCTACACCTTC; cdr3_aa: CASSADTSNYGYTF; d_call: .; v_call: TRBV9; j_call: TRBJ1-2; clone_size: .
cdr3_nt: TGCGCCAGCAGCCTAGACGGCAGGGGGGCCGGGGAGCTGTTTTTT; cdr3_aa: CASSLDGRGAGELFF; d_call: .; v_call: TRBV4-3; j_call: TRBJ2-2; clone_size: .
cdr3_nt: TGTGCCAGCAGTTCGAACTGGGAGACCCAGTTCTTC; cdr3_aa: CASSSNWETQFF; d_call: .; v_call: TRBV6-5; j_call: TRBJ2-1; clone_size: .
cdr3_nt: TGCAGTGCTACCGATCCGGGGGGTAGCACAGATACGCAGTATTTT; cdr3_aa: CSATDPGGSTDTQYF; d_call: TRBD2; v_call: TRBV20-1; j_call: TRBJ2-3; clone_size: .
cdr3_nt: TGTGCCAGTTGCAAGGACGGAGCAACTAATGAAAAACTGTTTTTT; cdr3_aa: CASCKDGATNEKLFF; d_call: .; v_call: TRBV7-9; j_call: TRBJ1-4; clone_size: few
cdr3_nt: TGTGCCAGCAGTGTTAAAGGGGGCAGTCAGCCCCAGCATTTT; cdr3_aa: CASSVKGGSQPQHF; d_call: TRBD1; v_call: TRBV12-3/TRBV12-4; j_call: TRBJ1-5; clone_size: few
cdr3_nt: TGCAGTGCTCAGGGGACTAACTACGAGCAGTACTTC; cdr3_aa: CSAQGTNYEQYF; d_call: .; v_call: TRBV20-1; j_call: TRBJ2-7; clone_size: many
cdr3_nt: TGCAGTGCTAGTGGGGCCCGGACTAATGAAAAACTGTTTTTT; cdr3_aa: CSASGARTNEKLFF; d_call: .; v_call: TRBV20-1; j_call: TRBJ1-4; clone_size: .
cdr3_nt: TGTGCCAGCAGCTTAACGCCGGGACTGAGCAATCAGCCCCAGCATTTT; cdr3_aa: CASSLTPGLSNQPQHF; d_call: .; v_call: TRBV7-2; j_call: TRBJ1-5; clone_size: few
cdr3_nt: TGTGCCAGCAGTTGGACTAGCGGGGGGGCCTACGAGCAGTACTTC; cdr3_aa: CASSWTSGGAYEQYF; d_call: TRBD2; v_call: TRBV6-2/TRBV6-3; j_call: TRBJ2-7; clone_size: many
cdr3_nt: TGTGCCAGCAGAAAAACAGGGACTGGGGCCAACGTCCTGACTTTC; cdr3_aa: CASRKTGTGANVLTF; d_call: .; v_call: TRBV2; j_call: TRBJ2-6; clone_size: .
cdr3_nt: TGTGCCGGCTACCGGGACCAGTACAATGAGCAGTACTTC; cdr3_aa: CAGYRDQYNEQYF; d_call: .; v_call: TRBV6-5; j_call: TRBJ2-7; clone_size: few
cdr3_nt: TGTGCCAGCAGTTTTGCCGCCCTAGCGTTGGAGACCCAGTACTTC; cdr3_aa: CASSFAALALETQYF; d_call: .; v_call: TRBV12-3/TRBV12-4; j_call: TRBJ2-5; clone_size: .
cdr3_nt: TGCAGTGCTAGAGATCCGGGGAGAACCACAGATACGCAGTATTTT; cdr3_aa: CSARDPGRTTDTQYF; d_call: .; v_call: TRBV20-1; j_call: TRBJ2-3; clone_size: many
cdr3_nt: TGTGCCAGCACCAGCGTGCGAGGGGCCAGGGAGACCCAGTACTTC; cdr3_aa: CASTSVRGARETQYF; d_call: .; v_call: TRBV28; j_call: TRBJ2-5; clone_size: .